This T cell receptor beta chain was found in a study of T-cell memory formation after mild COVID-19. Points from the study as a whole: CD4+ clones that contracted lay mainly in CM and EM; CD8+ ones lay in EMRA. Day 15 to 85 contractors were CD4/CD8 balanced; later expanders leaned CD4+.

MiXCR, run by TCRdb on the 5' RACE reads, gives a single entry per CDR3 protein. Counted here are some 180,000 distinct CDR3 sequences, around 13% occurring once; the ten biggest clones make up approximately 3.5%. In its sample, this clonotype was seen many times. Its antigen is not known. Sequencing was done on a sample of PBMCs or a T cell subset sorted from them (not recorded which). The sequence derives from a man younger than 30 who had mild COVID-19 (a few samples of this study predate the infection). Cell type and time point are not known.

The CDR3 is CSATTGAYEQYF. The CDR3 nucleotides read TGCAGTGCGACGACCGGGGCCTACGAGCAGTACTTC. This chain uses TRBV20-1 with TRBJ2-7, with D maybe TRBD2 (5 bases). The V gene lost 6 bases and the J gene lost 2 bases, with 11 bases spanning the gap. The germline V gene encodes CDR1 DFQATT and CDR2 SNEGSKA (reference sequence). This CDR3 is 12 amino acids long.